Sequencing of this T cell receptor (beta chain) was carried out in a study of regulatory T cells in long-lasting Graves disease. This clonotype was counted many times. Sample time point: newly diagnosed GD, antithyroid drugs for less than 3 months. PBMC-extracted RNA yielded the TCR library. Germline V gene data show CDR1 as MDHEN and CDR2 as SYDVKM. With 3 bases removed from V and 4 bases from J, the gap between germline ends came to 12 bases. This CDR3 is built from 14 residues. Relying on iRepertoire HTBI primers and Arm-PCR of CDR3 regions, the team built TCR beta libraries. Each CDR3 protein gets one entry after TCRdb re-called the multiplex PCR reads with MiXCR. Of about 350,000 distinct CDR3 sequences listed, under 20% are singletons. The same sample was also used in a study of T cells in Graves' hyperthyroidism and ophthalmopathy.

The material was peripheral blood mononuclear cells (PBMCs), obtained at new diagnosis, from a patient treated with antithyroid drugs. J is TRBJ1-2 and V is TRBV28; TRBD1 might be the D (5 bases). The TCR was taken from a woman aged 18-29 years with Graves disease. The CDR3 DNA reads TGTGCCAGCAGTTTGAGGGACGGAATCTATGGCTACACCTTC. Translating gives CASSLRDGIYGYTF.